The TCR beta chain under discussion was sequenced for a study of regulatory T cells in long-lasting Graves disease. Between the trimmed V and J ends, which lost 4 bases and 1 base, there was a span of 19 bases. There are 17 residues in the CDR3. CDR1 and CDR2 from the germline V gene are SGDLS and YYNGEE. Time point specified: newly diagnosed GD, antithyroid drugs for less than 3 months. RNA isolated from PBMCs was used to make the TCR library. According to the study, TCR beta libraries were built with iRepertoire HTBI primers and CDR3-region Arm-PCR. MiXCR, applied by TCRdb to the multiplex PCR reads, yields one record per CDR3 protein. The data show 530,000 or so distinct CDR3 sequences, around 16% seen once. Another study also made use of these data, one on T cells in Graves' hyperthyroidism and ophthalmopathy. This second study says: Graves' hyperthyroidism without ophthalmopathy progression within 18 months was termed stable. With the HTBI primer set, the TCR CDR3 went through a first round of RT-PCR. Blood also carried most thyroid clonotypes expanded above 0.001. Ophthalmopathy, as predicted by the model, came a median about six months after the prediction.

This sequence originates from a young man with Graves disease. Sample: peripheral blood mononuclear cells (PBMCs), taken at new diagnosis, from a patient treated with antithyroid drugs. V is TRBV9 and J is TRBJ2-3, with D possibly TRBD2 on 6 matching bases. The CDR3 here is CASSLEEGLYGTDTQYF. The CDR3 DNA follows: TGTGCCAGCAGCTTAGAAGAAGGACTATACGGCACAGATACGCAGTATTTT. Full variable domain (rest looked up from reference TRBV9 and TRBJ2-3): DSGVTQTPKHLITATGQRVTLRCSPRSGDLSVYWYQQSLDQGLQFLIQYYNGEERAKGNILERFSAQQFPDLHSELNLSSLELGDSALYFCASSLEEGLYGTDTQYFGPGTRLTVL.